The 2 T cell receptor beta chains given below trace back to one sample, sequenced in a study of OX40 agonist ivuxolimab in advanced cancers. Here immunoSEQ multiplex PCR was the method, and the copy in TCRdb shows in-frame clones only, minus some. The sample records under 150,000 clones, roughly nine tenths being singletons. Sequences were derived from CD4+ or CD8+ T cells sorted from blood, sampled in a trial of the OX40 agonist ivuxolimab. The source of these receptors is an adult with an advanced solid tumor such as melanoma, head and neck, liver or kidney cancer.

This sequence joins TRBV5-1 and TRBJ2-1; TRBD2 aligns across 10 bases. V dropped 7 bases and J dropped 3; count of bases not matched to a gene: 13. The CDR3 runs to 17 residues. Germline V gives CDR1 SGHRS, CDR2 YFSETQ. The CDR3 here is CASHLPLAGGIYNEQFF. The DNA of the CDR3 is TGCGCCAGCCACCTACCTTTAGCGGGAGGAATCTACAATGAGCAGTTCTTC. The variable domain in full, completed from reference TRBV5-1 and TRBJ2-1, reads KAGVTQTPRYLIKTRGQQVTLSCSPISGHRSVSWYQQTPGQGLQFLFEYFSETQRNKGNFPGRFSGRQFSNSRSEMNVSTLELGDSALYLCASHLPLAGGIYNEQFFGPGTRLTVL.

CDR3 protein: CASSIQTGGGSNYGYTF. For the CDR3, the DNA is TGTGCCAGTAGTATCCAGACAGGAGGGGGTTCTAACTATGGCTACACCTTC. This sequence joins TRBV19 and TRBJ1-2; TRBD1 might be the D (6 bases). V was cut by 3 bases and J by 0 bases, with 17 bases left in between. The CDR3 loop spans 17 amino acids. CDR1 LNHDA and CDR2 SQIVND come from the germline V gene (reference sequence).